These T cell receptor beta chains were read from a single sample in a study of OX40 agonist ivuxolimab in advanced cancers. Sequencing used immunoSEQ multiplex PCR; TCRdb keeps in-frame clones, though not all of them. The sample shows approximately 42,000 clones, approximately 80% of them seen only once. Sequenced material: CD4+ or CD8+ T cells sorted from blood, taken in a trial of the OX40 agonist ivuxolimab. Receptor source: an adult with an advanced solid tumor such as melanoma, head and neck, liver or kidney cancer. Both conserved end residues are part of each CDR3. D genes are given only for firm matches. Some rows have no size entry. The others give once, few or many, or a class for an expanded clone.

clone_size	d_call	v_call	j_call	cdr3_nt	cdr3_aa
.	TRBD2	TRBV4-1	TRBJ2-5	TGCGCCAGCAGCCAAGATTGGGGGACTAGCGGGAGCGAGACCCAGTACTTC	CASSQDWGTSGSETQYF
once	.	TRBV27	TRBJ1-2	TGTGCCAGCAGTCTCCTCTTTGGGACCCAAACAGGGGGCTACACCTTC	CASSLLFGTQTGGYTF
.	TRBD1	TRBV5-1	TRBJ1-1	TGCGCCAGCAGCTTGAGGAAGTGGGACAGCTCGAACACTGAAGCTTTCTTT	CASSLRKWDSSNTEAFF
few	TRBD2	TRBV5-6	TRBJ2-2	TGTGCCAGCAGCGGGGGGCGACTAGCGGGATGGAGGGAGCTGTTTTTT	CASSGGRLAGWRELFF
.	.	TRBV5-5	TRBJ1-2	TGTGCCAGCAGCTTTGAAGGGCGATGGGACTATGGCTACACCTTC	CASSFEGRWDYGYTF
.	.	TRBV2	TRBJ2-1	TGTGCCAGCAGTGAAAGGGCAGGGTACAATGAGCAGTTCTTC	CASSERAGYNEQFF
.	.	TRBV29-1	TRBJ1-1	TGCAGCGTTGACAGCGTGTTCACTGAAGCTTTCTTT	CSVDSVFTEAFF
.	.	TRBV18	TRBJ2-3	TGTGCCAGCTCACCACGCTCAAGCGACACAGATACGCAGTATTTT	CASSPRSSDTDTQYF
.	.	TRBV30	TRBJ1-5	TGTGCCTGGAGTGCCGGCGTTGCAGGGCGGCGGCCCCAGCATTTT	CAWSAGVAGRRPQHF
.	TRBD2	TRBV7-9	TRBJ2-1	TGTGCCAGCAGTCCCGGGACTAGCGGTATTTACAATGAGCAGTTCTTC	CASSPGTSGIYNEQFF
.	.	TRBV14	TRBJ1-2	TGTGCCAGCAGCCCCCTGACAGTGCCTTATGGCTACACCTTC	CASSPLTVPYGYTF
.	.	TRBV19	TRBJ1-2	TGTGCCAGTATGAGGGGTAGACAGGAGCGTGGCTACACCTTC	CASMRGRQERGYTF
.	.	TRBV4-1	TRBJ1-2	TGCGCCAGCAGCCACGGGGATAACTATGGCTACACCTTC	CASSHGDNYGYTF
once	.	TRBV18	TRBJ2-5	TGTGCCAGCTCGCCCACCCGACAGGAACAAGAGACCCAGTACTTC	CASSPTRQEQETQYF
.	.	TRBV5-1	TRBJ2-3	TGCGCCAGCAGGGGCCCCGCAGATACGCAGTATTTT	CASRGPADTQYF
.	.	TRBV7-2	TRBJ2-1	TGTGCCAGCAGCTTAGGTCGAGGGGGCGGGAGTACTGAGCAGTTCTTC	CASSLGRGGGSTEQFF
.	TRBD1	TRBV18	TRBJ1-2	TGTGCCAGCTCACCTCTGGACAGGGTTGGGTATGGCTACACCTTC	CASSPLDRVGYGYTF
.	TRBD2	TRBV18	TRBJ2-3	TGTGCCAGCTCACCACCGTCCACGGGAGGCCTAGATACGCAGTATTTT	CASSPPSTGGLDTQYF
.	.	TRBV4-1	TRBJ1-4	TGCGCCAGCAGCGGGGAAGGGGGGGCGAGTGAAAAACTGTTTTTT	CASSGEGGASEKLFF
.	.	TRBV28	TRBJ2-7	TGTGCCAGCAGTTTGGGAGGAACCTCCGAGCAGTACTTC	CASSLGGTSEQYF